Listed below are T cell receptor beta chains from one sample, sequenced in a study of long-term antiretroviral therapy in people with HIV. Profiled with immunoSEQ multiplex PCR; TCRdb holds only in-frame clones, not every one. This sample has 25,000 to 30,000 clones; roughly 93% occur once, and the top ten carry 6% to 7%. The sequencing here drew on unsorted PBMCs, taken roughly 6.3 years after starting antiretroviral therapy. These receptor sequences come from a woman aged 40 to 50 with HIV. The conserved cysteine and the conserved F or W are not part of the CDR3 here.

CDR3 | J | V
ASSSPTFSGNTIY | TRBJ1-3 | TRBV6-5
ASSTLAGLRTDTQY | TRBJ2-3 | TRBV2
ASSVSWTSGSNEQF | TRBJ2-1 | TRBV6-4
ASSPRYNSGANVLT | TRBJ2-6 | TRBV11-2
ASSNGGTETQY | TRBJ2-5 | TRBV7-2
ASSLAEGENIQY | TRBJ2-4 | TRBV7-9
ASSQLRDQPQH | TRBJ1-5 | TRBV4-3
ASSVNRNTEAF | TRBJ1-1 | TRBV19
AWSVGRGVYEQY | TRBJ2-7 | TRBV30
ASSYLQDTEAF | TRBJ1-1 | TRBV6-5
ASNPGTAANQPQH | TRBJ1-5 | TRBV5-1